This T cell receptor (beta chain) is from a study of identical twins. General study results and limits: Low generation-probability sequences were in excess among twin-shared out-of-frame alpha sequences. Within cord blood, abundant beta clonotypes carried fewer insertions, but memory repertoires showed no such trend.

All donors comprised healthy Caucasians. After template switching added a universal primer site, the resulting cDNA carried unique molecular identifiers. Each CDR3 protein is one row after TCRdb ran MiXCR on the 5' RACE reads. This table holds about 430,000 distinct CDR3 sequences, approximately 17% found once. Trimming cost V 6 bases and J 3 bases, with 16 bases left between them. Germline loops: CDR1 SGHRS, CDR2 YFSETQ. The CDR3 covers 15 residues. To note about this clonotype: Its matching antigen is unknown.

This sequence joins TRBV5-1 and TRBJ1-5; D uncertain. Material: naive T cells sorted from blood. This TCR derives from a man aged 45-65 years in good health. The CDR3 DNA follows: TGCGCCAGCAAAGCAGACGCCAACCCCAATCAGCCCCAGCATTTT. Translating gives CASKADANPNQPQHF.